Sequencing of this T cell receptor beta chain was carried out in a study of T cell responses to AZD1222 COVID-19 vaccine. Method: immunoSEQ multiplex PCR; TCRdb's copy keeps in-frame clones and lacks some. The sample carries some 96,000 clones, around nine tenths recorded once. Concerning this clone: Antigen specificity is unknown.

The germline V gene encodes CDR1 LGHDT and CDR2 YNNKEL (reference sequence). The CDR3 extends over 15 amino acids. The ends were cut back, 0 bases at V and 9 bases at J, with 18 bases in the middle. Overall study findings and caveats: Repertoires were collected only later (after the peak T cell response had occurred). Recipients of AZD1222 seropositive at baseline numbered only 5 to 7. White British ancestry dominated among donors, who included more females, and clonal diversity was possibly underestimated. Vaccination with two AZD1222 doses was followed by a rise in Spike-specific TCR breadth and depth.

The receptor comes from an adult who received the AZD1222 COVID-19 vaccine. J is TRBJ2-7 and V is TRBV3-1 (or the pseudogene TRBV3-2), with D perhaps TRBD1 or TRBD2 (5 bases each). Specimen: peripheral blood, collected 28 days after the second AZD1222 dose. CDR3 in amino acids: CASSQDLLGASRQYF. The CDR3 DNA reads TGTGCCAGCAGCCAAGATCTCCTAGGGGCTAGCAGGCAGTACTTC.